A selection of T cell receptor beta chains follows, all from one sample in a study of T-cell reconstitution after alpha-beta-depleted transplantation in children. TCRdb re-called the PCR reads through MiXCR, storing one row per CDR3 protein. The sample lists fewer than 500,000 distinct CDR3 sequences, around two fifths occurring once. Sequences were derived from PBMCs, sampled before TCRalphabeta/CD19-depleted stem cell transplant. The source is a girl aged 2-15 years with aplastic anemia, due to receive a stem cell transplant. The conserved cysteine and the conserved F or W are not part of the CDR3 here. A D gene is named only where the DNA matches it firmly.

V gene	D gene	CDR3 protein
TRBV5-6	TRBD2	ASSLGGAGYRDTQY
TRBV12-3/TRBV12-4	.	ASNLVGANYGYT
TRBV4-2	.	ASSQELQAFAEYNEQF
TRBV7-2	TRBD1	ASSSGDRAGEKLF
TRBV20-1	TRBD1	SARALQGEY
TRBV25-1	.	ASRVGRNTGELF
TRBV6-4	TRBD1	ASTRRDRVVWGYT
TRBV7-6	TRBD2	ASSPPGTRITQY
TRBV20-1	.	SAREPDRNTEAF
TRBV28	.	ALGSSYEQS
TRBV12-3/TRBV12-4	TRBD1	ASSHWDRGSGTQY
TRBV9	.	ASSGDGRYNSPLH
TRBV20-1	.	SARGGQGYNEQF
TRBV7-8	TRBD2	ASSGSGNRIYEQY
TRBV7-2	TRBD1	ASSLVSGQGVGYGYT
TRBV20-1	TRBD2	SAPILAGGHNEQF
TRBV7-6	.	ASSLSPVGLGETQY
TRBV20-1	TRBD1	SALSGTGGTEAF
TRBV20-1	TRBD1	SARDVTGRETQY
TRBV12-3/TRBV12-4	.	AQPPHLGSGNTIY
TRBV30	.	AWSVGGHANNEQF
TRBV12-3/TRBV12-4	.	ASRMDGYEQY
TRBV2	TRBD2	ASRQRETSTDTQY
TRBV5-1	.	ASSLAKGRANDGQETQY
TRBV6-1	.	ASTSGQRSYGYT
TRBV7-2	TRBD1	ASSPWLGGAYNEQF
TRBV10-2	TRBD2	ASSGLAGNEQF
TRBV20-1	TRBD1	SATGQGESETQY
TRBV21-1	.	ASSNPGTSGGSLSYEQY
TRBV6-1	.	ASKGGQYYNEQF
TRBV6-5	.	ASSYRPRAIETQY
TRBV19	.	ASSIGTPNEQF
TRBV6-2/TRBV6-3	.	ASSPNIGKGKRDRTDTQY
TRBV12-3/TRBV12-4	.	ASSLEAPDTGNTIY
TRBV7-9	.	ASSAHPRGDTQY
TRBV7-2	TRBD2	ASSLMASGRADTQY
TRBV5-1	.	ASSLGEGTYTGELF